This passage covers 15 T cell receptor beta chains from one sample sequenced in a study of prognosis after radiotherapy for stage I lung cancer listed by TCRdb under 2021. The sequencing machine was an Illumina HiSeq 3000. The TCR beta CDR3 region was amplified from genomic DNA by two rounds of multiplex PCR. In the first round of PCR, primers specific to each TRBV and TRBJ gene were used, and the primer sequences are filed in Chinese patent CN105087789A. In TCRdb, the public reads were trimmed at Q25 with fastp and aligned with MiXCR, with productive beta chains retained. Here each entry gathers all rows of one CDR3 protein and keeps the most common genes and DNA. The sample table lists roughly 15,000 distinct CDR3 sequences, roughly 30% of them with a count of one. About 23% of the sample belongs to the ten largest clones. Sequencing was performed on PBMCs, taken before or after stereotactic body radiation therapy (not recorded which). The receptor set was obtained from a donor at least 50 years old with non-small cell lung cancer.

This clonotype was observed many times. The DNA of the CDR3 is TGTGCCAGTGCGGCCTATCGGGACTCCTACAATGAGCAGTTCTTC. This encodes CASAAYRDSYNEQFF. The chain is built from TRBV19 and TRBJ2-1; D may be TRBD2 (5 bases). V was clipped by 8 bases and J by 0 bases, with 14 bases between them. Germline assignment: CDR1 LNHDA and CDR2 SQIVND (reference sequence). The CDR3 has 15 residues. The full variable domain, rest sourced from reference TRBV19 and TRBJ2-1, is DGGITQSPKYLFRKEGQNVTLSCEQNLNHDAMYWYRQDPGQGLRLIYYSQIVNDFQKGDIAEGYSVSREKKESFPLTVTSAQKNPTAFYLCASAAYRDSYNEQFFGPGTRLTVL.

Note on this clonotype: One base separates it from a far larger clone, so it is likely a read error. V usage is TRBV6-4 and J usage is TRBJ1-6; 11 bases map to TRBD1. This CDR3 has 14 residues. The V gene's germline CDR1 is MRHNA and CDR2 SNTAGT. The CDR3 nucleotides read TGTGCCAGCAGTGAGGACAGGGGGCTTTCACCCATCCACTTT. The encoded protein is CASSEDRGLSPIHF.

This clonotype was observed many times. A read error may produce the germline difference seen at one junction end. The genes are TRBV4-1 and TRBJ2-1; TRBD2 aligns across 7 bases. The CDR3 consists of 15 residues. Looked up from germline, CDR1 is MGHRA and CDR2 is YSYEKL. CDR3 bases: TGTGCCAGCAGCCAAGGGCTAGCGGCTTACAATGAGCAGTTCTTC. Residues: CASSQGLAAYNEQFF.

To note about this clonotype: A far larger clone is one nucleotide away, so this likely arose from a read error. The V gene is TRBV6-2 or TRBV6-3, the J gene TRBJ2-5, with 11 bases aligning to TRBD2. The J call is uncertain, as TRBJ2-1 better fits the DNA end. Germline CDR1 reads MNHEY; CDR2 reads SVGEGT. CDR3 length equals 16 residues. The CDR3 DNA follows: TGTGCCAGCAGCAACCGACTAGCGGGGTCGAACAATGAGCAGTTCTTC. Encoded protein: CASSNRLAGSNNEQFF.

A word on this clonotype: At one end, the junction sequence differs from germline, possibly due to a read error. This chain joins TRBV20-1 and TRBJ2-7; 10 nucleotides align to TRBD2. The CDR3 has 14 residues. CDR1 and CDR2 from the germline V gene are DFQATT and SNEGSKA (reference sequence). The CDR3 nucleotides are TGCAGTGCTAGAGAGGGGTCTAGCGGGAGCGAGCAATACTTC. Residues: CSAREGSSGSEQYF.

The table lists this clonotype with many counts. For the CDR3, the DNA is TGCAGTGCTAGAGCAGTGGGCAGTATGAATGAAAAACTGTTTTTT. Translation gives CSARAVGSMNEKLFF. V and J are TRBV20-1 and TRBJ1-4; no clear D. V was shortened by 1 base and J by 5 bases, with 14 bases between the two germline ends. The CDR3 has 15 amino acids. Per germline, CDR1 DFQATT and CDR2 SNEGSKA (reference sequence).

Many counts were recorded for this clonotype. The chain employs TRBV24-1 and TRBJ2-4; perhaps TRBD1 as D (6 bases). The V and J ends lost 4 bases and 8 bases respectively, with 14 bases between them. This CDR3 region has 14 residues. CDR1 and CDR2 from the germline V gene are KGHDR and SFDVKD. The CDR3: CATSETQGRDIQYF. The CDR3 bases are TGTGCCACCAGTGAAACACAGGGTCGGGACATTCAGTACTTC.

This clonotype has only a few counts. V and J are TRBV20-1 and TRBJ2-4; D might be TRBD2 (6 bases). V lost 3 bases and J lost 3, with 12 bases in between. Germline CDR1 is DFQATT and CDR2 is SNEGSKA (reference sequence). This CDR3 region has 14 residues. The CDR3 DNA is TGCAGTGCTAGGTCGCCGGGGGACAAAAACATTCAGTACTTC. Translation: CSARSPGDKNIQYF.

This sequence joins TRBV12-3 or TRBV12-4 and TRBJ2-1, with TRBD1 matching 9 bases. The trim removed 7 bases at V and 7 bases at J, leaving 14 bases unmatched. CDR3 length: 16 amino acids. CDR3 sequence (DNA): TGTGCCAGCACCCCGGGACAGGGAGTTTCCGGGAATGAGCAGTTCTTC. Translated, it gives CASTPGQGVSGNEQFF.

This sequence joins TRBV5-1 and TRBJ2-2; the D is unclear. The CDR3 extends over 14 amino acids. V lost 0 bases, J lost 4 bases, and 7 bases lay in between. Germline-derived CDR1 and CDR2 are SGHRS and YFSETQ. DNA for the CDR3: TGCGCCAGCAGCTTGGATCCCCTCACCGGGGAGCTGTTTTTT. It translates to CASSLDPLTGELFF.

Details on this clonotype: This likely reflects a read error, since a far larger clone is one base away. V is TRBV7-2 and J is TRBJ2-4; D is ambiguous. V gave up 5 bases and J gave up 13 bases, with 24 bases separating them. Germline V CDR1 and CDR2: SGHTA, FQGNSA. This CDR3 has 15 residues. In DNA, the CDR3 is TGTGCCAGCAGCCAAAGAGAGTTGGCGCAAGAGATCCAGTACTTC. Translated: CASSQRELAQEIQYF.

V is TRBV5-1 and J is TRBJ2-3, with 13 bases aligning to TRBD2. V was clipped by 6 bases and J by 1 base; unmatched bases: 2. The germline V gene has CDR1 SGHRS and CDR2 YFSETQ. This CDR3 region has 15 residues. CDR3 protein: CASTGLAGGTDTQYF. The CDR3 DNA reads as TGCGCCAGCACCGGACTAGCGGGAGGCACAGATACGCAGTATTTT.

This clonotype is medium-sized by share. This rearrangement joins TRBV6-1 to TRBJ2-1, with D unclear. Germline CDR1 and CDR2: MNHNS and SASEGT. V lost 3 bases, J lost 0 bases, and 6 bases lay in between. This CDR3 has 14 residues. The CDR3: CASSDFGSYNEQFF. The CDR3 DNA sequence: TGTGCCAGCAGTGACTTTGGCTCCTACAATGAGCAGTTCTTC.

In the case of this clonotype: At one of its ends the junction is not consistent with the germline gene, which may arise from a read error. This sequence joins TRBV5-5 and TRBJ1-6; 8 bases map to TRBD1. The germline V gene encodes CDR1 SGHKS and CDR2 YYEKEE (reference sequence). The CDR3 loop spans 14 amino acids. CDR3 DNA sequence: TGTGCCAGCAGCGATACGACAGGGGCGTCAACCCTACACTTT. It specifies CASSDTTGASTLHF.

By share, this clonotype ranks as medium-sized. The V call is TRBV6-1, the J call TRBJ2-3, with TRBD2 as a possible D gene (5 bases). Germline V gene data show CDR1 as MNHNS and CDR2 as SASEGT. Trimming removed 8 bases at V and 3 bases at J, with 9 bases between. The CDR3 covers 12 residues. The CDR3 DNA follows: TGTGCCAGCCACCCGGGGACAGATACGCAGTATTTT. Its translation is CASHPGTDTQYF.